The clone carrying this T cell receptor (beta chain) was detected ten times or more. The antigen is undetermined. With a J-beta primer mix and a sample-barcoded 5' primer, a second PCR ran 7 to 11 cycles. All samples gave at least 2.5 million CDR3-containing paired-end reads. TCRdb redid the calling of the 5' RACE reads with MiXCR, one entry per CDR3 protein. The data show 1.5 million to 2 million distinct CDR3 sequences, with about 49% seen just once and around 2.1% held by the top ten. Samples had at least 6.5 million PBMCs isolated from them. The amount of total RNA extracted per sample was at least 5 micrograms. The ends were cut back, 0 bases at V and 3 bases at J, with 7 bases in the middle. Germline values: CDR1 SGDLS, CDR2 YYNGEE. The CDR3 consists of 13 residues. The sample originates from a study of blood T cells in healthy people across ages. Study outcomes and limitations: Greater diversity and more naive CD4+ cells were seen in long-lived donors than in aged donors.

J is TRBJ2-7 and V is TRBV9; D gene ambiguous. This sequence was found in a woman between 35 and 50 years old in good health. Sequenced: blood. The CDR3 region is CASSVGASYEQYF. For the CDR3, the DNA is TGTGCCAGCAGCGTAGGCGCTAGCTACGAGCAGTACTTC.